This is a list of T cell receptor beta chains from one sample in a study of Graves' ophthalmopathy and Graves' hyperthyroidism. TCRdb reprocessed the multiplex PCR reads with MiXCR, giving one entry per CDR3 protein. The sample contains roughly 420,000 distinct CDR3 sequences, roughly 21% of which appear only once. Sequenced: peripheral blood. Receptors originate from a young woman with stable Graves' hyperthyroidism. Both conserved end residues are part of each CDR3. A D gene is named only where the DNA matches it firmly. Clone size is shown for a subset of rows, as once, few, many or a class of expanded clone.

size,D,J,V,CDR3,DNA
many,.,TRBJ2-2,TRBV12-3/TRBV12-4,CASSSSRGGGSGELFF,TGTGCCAGCAGTTCATCCCGGGGTGGGGGTTCCGGGGAGCTGTTTTTT
many,.,TRBJ1-5,TRBV6-5,CASSSHSNQPQHF,TGTGCCAGCAGTTCCCATAGCAATCAGCCCCAGCATTTT
many,TRBD1,TRBJ2-7,TRBV5-1,CASSPSGTADEQYF,TGCGCCAGCAGCCCATCCGGGACAGCCGACGAGCAGTACTTC
many,.,TRBJ1-6,TRBV18,CASSPEGRYNSPLHF,TGTGCCAGCTCACCAGAAGGGAGGTATAATTCACCCCTCCACTTT
many,.,TRBJ1-5,TRBV28,CASSRPQGSGQPQHF,TGTGCCAGCAGCCGCCCCCAGGGAAGCGGTCAGCCCCAGCATTTT
many,TRBD2,TRBJ2-7,TRBV6-5,CASSYSPGGLAGVEQYF,TGTGCCAGCAGTTACTCCCCGGGCGGACTAGCGGGAGTCGAGCAGTACTTC
many,.,TRBJ1-2,TRBV10-3,CAISGRAERIDGYTF,TGTGCCATCTCGGGCAGGGCGGAGCGGATCGATGGCTACACCTTC
many,.,TRBJ2-5,TRBV6-2/TRBV6-3,CASTQQETQYF,TGTGCCAGCACTCAACAAGAGACCCAGTACTTC
.,TRBD2,TRBJ2-5,TRBV7-3,CASSFETSKETQYF,TGTGCCAGCAGCTTCGAGACTAGCAAAGAGACCCAGTACTTC
many,.,TRBJ2-7,TRBV19,CASSIDRTYEQYF,TGTGCCAGTAGTATCGACAGGACCTACGAGCAGTACTTC
many,TRBD2,TRBJ2-2,TRBV20-1,CSANPGLAATGELFF,TGCAGTGCTAATCCGGGACTAGCGGCCACCGGGGAGCTGTTTTTT
few,.,TRBJ1-4,TRBV29-1,CSAAVGVGEKLFF,TGCAGCGCTGCGGTCGGGGTCGGCGAAAAACTGTTTTTT
many,TRBD2,TRBJ2-2,TRBV20-1,CSAPGELAGGTGELFF,TGCAGTGCCCCAGGGGAACTAGCGGGAGGCACCGGGGAGCTGTTTTTT
many,.,TRBJ1-1,TRBV27,CASSDGGAVTEAFF,TGTGCCAGCAGTGACGGCGGGGCGGTCACTGAAGCTTTCTTT
.,.,TRBJ2-7,TRBV28,CASSERQAATYEQYF,TGTGCCAGCAGTGAGCGACAGGCAGCCACCTACGAGCAGTACTTC
.,.,TRBJ2-7,TRBV24-1,CATRGGAGGWYEQYF,TGTGCCACCAGGGGAGGGGCAGGGGGCTGGTACGAGCAGTACTTC
few,TRBD2,TRBJ2-4,TRBV9,CASSVGLAGGLSIQYF,TGTGCCAGCAGCGTAGGGTTAGCGGGGGGGCTGAGCATTCAGTACTTC
many,TRBD2,TRBJ2-7,TRBV12-3/TRBV12-4,CASSHRPGRGGGYEQYF,TGTGCCAGCAGCCATCGACCCGGACGGGGCGGGGGTTACGAGCAGTACTTC
many,TRBD1,TRBJ1-2,TRBV6-5,CASSYPTGDYGYTF,TGTGCCAGCAGTTACCCCACAGGGGACTATGGCTACACCTTC
many,.,TRBJ2-5,TRBV6-2/TRBV6-3,CASSYWDRKETQYF,TGTGCCAGCAGTTACTGGGACCGGAAAGAGACCCAGTACTTC
many,.,TRBJ1-5,TRBV30,CAWSVQGVGKPQHF,TGTGCCTGGAGTGTACAGGGCGTGGGGAAGCCCCAGCATTTT
many,.,TRBJ2-2,TRBV12-3/TRBV12-4,CASTISNTGELFF,TGTGCCAGCACCATTAGTAACACCGGGGAGCTGTTTTTT
.,.,TRBJ1-5,TRBV4-1,CASSQPIAGSNQPQHF,TGCGCCAGCAGCCAACCGATCGCGGGCAGCAATCAGCCCCAGCATTTT
many,TRBD2,TRBJ2-6,TRBV4-2,CASSQSEPGAGRADVLTF,TGTGCCAGCAGCCAATCGGAACCCGGGGCCGGGAGGGCCGACGTCCTGACTTTC
few,.,TRBJ1-6,TRBV18,CASSPLQGSAYNSPLHF,TGTGCCAGCTCACCACTCCAGGGTTCAGCCTATAATTCACCCCTCCACTTT
many,.,TRBJ1-2,TRBV6-5,CASSSPGEHYGYTF,TGTGCCAGCAGTTCCCCAGGGGAGCACTATGGCTACACCTTC
many,TRBD2,TRBJ2-1,TRBV11-2,CASSHPGSGRVYEQFF,TGTGCCAGCAGCCATCCGGGCAGCGGGAGGGTCTATGAGCAGTTCTTC
many,TRBD1,TRBJ1-1,TRBV19,CAVQQGWNTEAFF,TGTGCCGTACAACAGGGGTGGAACACTGAAGCTTTCTTT
once,TRBD1,TRBJ1-1,TRBV28,CASSFGTGAFF,TGTGCCAGCAGTTTTGGGACAGGGGCTTTCTTT
many,.,TRBJ2-5,TRBV27,CASSRLGETQYF,TGTGCCAGCAGCCGGCTTGGCGAGACCCAGTACTTC
few,.,TRBJ1-1,TRBV28,CASSLLILQDTEAFF,TGTGCCAGCAGCTTACTCATTCTACAGGACACTGAAGCTTTCTTT
many,.,TRBJ1-1,TRBV5-1,CASSFFPGMNTEAFF,TGCGCCAGCAGCTTCTTTCCAGGAATGAACACTGAAGCTTTCTTT
.,TRBD1,TRBJ1-3,TRBV18,CASRWTGGPGNTIYF,TGTGCCAGTCGGTGGACAGGGGGACCTGGAAACACCATATATTTT
.,.,TRBJ2-7,TRBV6-2/TRBV6-3,CASSPRGTLEQYF,TGTGCCAGCAGTCCCAGAGGGACACTTGAGCAGTACTTC
many,.,TRBJ1-1,TRBV7-2,CASSLRFMNTEAFF,TGTGCCAGCAGCTTAAGGTTCATGAACACTGAAGCTTTCTTT
many,.,TRBJ1-1,TRBV12-3/TRBV12-4,CASSLVGGDTEAFF,TGTGCCAGCAGTTTAGTCGGCGGGGACACTGAAGCTTTCTTT
few,TRBD2,TRBJ2-5,TRBV11-2,CASSPVGTSGNQETQYF,TGTGCCAGCAGCCCAGTTGGGACTAGCGGAAATCAAGAGACCCAGTACTTC
few,.,TRBJ2-7,TRBV12-3/TRBV12-4,CASSNGYEQYF,TGTGCCAGCAGCAACGGATACGAGCAGTACTTC
many,.,TRBJ1-5,TRBV15,CATSRDRSRPAQPQHF,TGTGCCACCAGCAGAGATCGGAGCAGGCCAGCTCAGCCCCAGCATTTT
few,.,TRBJ2-2,TRBV19,CASSIAANTGELFF,TGTGCCAGTAGTATTGCGGCGAACACCGGGGAGCTGTTTTTT
.,.,TRBJ1-5,TRBV20-1,CSARGGIEQPQHF,TGCAGTGCTAGAGGAGGGATCGAACAGCCCCAGCATTTT
.,TRBD2,TRBJ2-7,TRBV20-1,CSGSGGGFRYEQYF,TGCAGTGGGAGCGGGGGGGGCTTTAGGTACGAGCAGTACTTC
many,.,TRBJ1-6,TRBV30,CAWSGQGYSPLHF,TGTGCCTGGAGTGGTCAGGGGTACTCACCCCTCCACTTT
.,TRBD1,TRBJ1-1,TRBV12-3/TRBV12-4,CASSSHRTGDTEAFF,TGTGCCAGCAGTTCCCATCGGACAGGGGACACTGAAGCTTTCTTT
many,.,TRBJ1-1,TRBV7-3,CASSLSQNTEAFF,TGTGCCAGCAGCTTATCACAGAACACTGAAGCTTTCTTT
many,.,TRBJ2-5,TRBV7-8,CASGVSTGLKETQYF,TGTGCCAGCGGGGTGTCTACAGGTCTCAAAGAGACCCAGTACTTC
few,.,TRBJ2-7,TRBV4-2,CASSQEGDTSYEQYF,TGTGCCAGCAGCCAAGAGGGGGACACCTCTTACGAGCAGTACTTC
once,.,TRBJ2-7,TRBV20-1,CSARDLVQSYEQYF,TGCAGTGCTAGAGATCTCGTACAGAGCTACGAGCAGTACTTC